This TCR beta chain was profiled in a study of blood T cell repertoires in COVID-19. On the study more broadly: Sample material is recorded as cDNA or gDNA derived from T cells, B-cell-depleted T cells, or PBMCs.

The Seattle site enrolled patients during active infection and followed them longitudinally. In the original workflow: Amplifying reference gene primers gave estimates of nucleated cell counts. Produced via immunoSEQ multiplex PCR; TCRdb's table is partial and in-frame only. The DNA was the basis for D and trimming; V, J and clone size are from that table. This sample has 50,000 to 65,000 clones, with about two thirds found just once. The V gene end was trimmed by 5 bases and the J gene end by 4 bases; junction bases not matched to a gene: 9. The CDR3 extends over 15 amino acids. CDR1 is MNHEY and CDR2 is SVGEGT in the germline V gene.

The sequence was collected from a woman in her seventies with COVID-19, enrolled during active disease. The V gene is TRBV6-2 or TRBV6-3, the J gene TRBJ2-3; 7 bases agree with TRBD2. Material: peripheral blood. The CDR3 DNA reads TGTGCCAGCAGTCTCCCCTGGGCGGGAGCAGATACGCAGTATTTT. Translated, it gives CASSLPWAGADTQYF.